One sample yielded the 8 T cell receptor beta chains listed below, sequenced in a study of blood T cells in healthy people across ages. Then a second PCR, running roughly 7 to 11 cycles, was carried out with a sample-barcoded 5' primer and a J-beta primer mix. MiXCR, applied by TCRdb to the 5' RACE reads, yields one record per CDR3 protein. The sample contains more than 900,000 distinct CDR3 sequences, about 25% of which appear only once. This sample was also put to use in a study of T cells of mothers and their children.

Material: blood. The receptors here all came from a girl aged 2-10 years in good health.

The V call is TRBV7-2, the J call TRBJ2-5; D is uncertain. The J call could be wrong; TRBJ2-7 is a better fit for the DNA end. The germline V gene has CDR1 SGHTA and CDR2 FQGNSA. The CDR3 consists of 15 residues. The CDR3 loop reads CASSLDVGSSYEQYF. DNA of the CDR3: TGTGCCAGCAGCTTAGACGTTGGTTCTTCCTACGAGCAGTACTTC.

CDR3 sequence (DNA): TGTGCCAGCACCCGGACTAGCGGGAGTTTAGATACGCAGTATTTT. Translating it yields CASTRTSGSLDTQYF. The chain is built from TRBV28 and TRBJ2-3, with 13 bases aligning to TRBD2. The germline V gene encodes CDR1 MDHEN and CDR2 SYDVKM. J was trimmed by 5 bases and V by 7 bases; bases with no gene match: 6. This CDR3 contains 15 residues.

This clonotype appeared a few times. This rearrangement joins TRBV6-5 to TRBJ1-2, with 9 bases aligning to TRBD1. This CDR3 is built from 16 residues. The germline CDR1 and CDR2 sequences are MNHEY and SVGAGI. The J segment lost 7 bases and the V segment lost 6 bases, leaving 15 bases of the junction unmatched. CDR3 loop: CASSYAAGDRVGGYTF. CDR3 DNA sequence: TGTGCCAGCAGCTACGCGGCTGGGGACAGGGTGGGTGGCTACACCTTC.

V and J are TRBV28 and TRBJ2-1; 8 bases are shared with TRBD2. The CDR3 spans 15 residues. The V and J ends lost 2 bases and 3 bases, in that order; junction bases with no gene match: 3. CDR1 MDHEN and CDR2 SYDVKM come from the germline V gene. This chain's CDR3 is CASSLAGGVYNEQFF. As DNA, the CDR3 is TGTGCCAGCAGTTTAGCGGGGGGAGTCTACAATGAGCAGTTCTTC.

This clonotype has more than one count but fewer than ten. The chain is built from TRBV3-1 and TRBJ2-6; D is ambiguous. CDR1 LGHDT and CDR2 YNNKEL come from the germline V gene (reference sequence). The CDR3 consists of 16 residues. V was cut by 1 base and J by 0 bases, with 7 bases left in between. This CDR3 reads CASSQGDYSGANVLTF. The CDR3 coding sequence is TGTGCCAGCAGCCAAGGGGATTACTCTGGGGCCAACGTCCTGACTTTC.

This clonotype appeared a few times. V usage is TRBV20-1 and J usage is TRBJ2-5; a weak D match, TRBD1 (6 bases). Judging by the DNA end, TRBJ2-7 fits better; the J call may be wrong. CDR1 DFQATT and CDR2 SNEGSKA come from the germline V gene (reference sequence). The CDR3 covers 13 residues. The CDR3: CSAPTRDNYEQYF. CDR3 sequence (DNA): TGCAGTGCTCCGACCCGGGACAACTACGAGCAGTACTTC.

This chain uses TRBV7-6 with TRBJ2-1; D is unclear. The germline gives CDR1 SGHVS, CDR2 FNYEAQ. V was cut by 4 bases and J by 4 bases, with 17 bases left in between. The CDR3 is 16 amino acids. CDR3 sequence: CASSSPDKDRYNEQFF. CDR3 nucleotide sequence: TGTGCCAGCAGCTCACCAGACAAAGATCGGTACAATGAGCAGTTCTTC.

The genes are TRBV7-2 and TRBJ2-2, with a possible D match to TRBD1 (5 bases). The germline gives CDR1 SGHTA, CDR2 FQGNSA. Trimming cost V 5 bases and J 3 bases, with 13 bases left between them. The CDR3 length is 15 residues. The CDR3 loop reads CASSPQVRDTGELFF. The CDR3 DNA follows: TGTGCCAGCAGCCCACAGGTTCGGGACACCGGGGAGCTGTTTTTT.